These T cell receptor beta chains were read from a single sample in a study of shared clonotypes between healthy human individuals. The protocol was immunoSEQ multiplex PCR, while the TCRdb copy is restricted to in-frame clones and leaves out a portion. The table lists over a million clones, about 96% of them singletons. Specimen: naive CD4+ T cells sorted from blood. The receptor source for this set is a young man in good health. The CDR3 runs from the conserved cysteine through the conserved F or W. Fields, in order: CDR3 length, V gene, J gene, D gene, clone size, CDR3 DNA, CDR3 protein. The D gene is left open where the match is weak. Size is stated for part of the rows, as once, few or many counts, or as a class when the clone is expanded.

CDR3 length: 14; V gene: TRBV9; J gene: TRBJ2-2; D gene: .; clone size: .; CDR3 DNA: TGTGCCAGCAGCGTTACTAGCAACACCGGGGAGCTGTTTTTT; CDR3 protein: CASSVTSNTGELFF
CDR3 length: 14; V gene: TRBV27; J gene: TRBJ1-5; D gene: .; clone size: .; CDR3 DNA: TGTGCCAGCAGTATTATGGGTAGCAATCAGCCCCAGCATTTT; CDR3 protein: CASSIMGSNQPQHF
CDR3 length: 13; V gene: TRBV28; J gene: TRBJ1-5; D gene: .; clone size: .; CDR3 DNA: TGTGCCAGCAGTTTGCTCGGGAATCAGCCCCAGCATTTT; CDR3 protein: CASSLLGNQPQHF
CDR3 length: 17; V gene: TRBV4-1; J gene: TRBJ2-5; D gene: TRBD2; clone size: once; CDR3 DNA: TGCGCCAGCAGCCCAAAGGGAGCGGGAGGTTCCCAAGAGACCCAGTACTTC; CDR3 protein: CASSPKGAGGSQETQYF
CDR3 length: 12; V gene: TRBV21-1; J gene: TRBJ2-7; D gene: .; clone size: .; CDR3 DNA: TGTGCCAGCGGTACTGCGCCCTACGAGCAGTACTTC; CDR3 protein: CASGTAPYEQYF
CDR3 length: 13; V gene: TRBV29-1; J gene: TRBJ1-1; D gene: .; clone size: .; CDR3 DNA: TGCAGCGTTGAAGTTGGCGGTAACACTGAAGCTTTCTTT; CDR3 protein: CSVEVGGNTEAFF
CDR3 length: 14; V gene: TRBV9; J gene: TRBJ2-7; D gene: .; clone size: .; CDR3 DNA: TGTGCCAGCAGCGTCAACCCTGGGGGGTACGAGCAGTACTTC; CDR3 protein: CASSVNPGGYEQYF
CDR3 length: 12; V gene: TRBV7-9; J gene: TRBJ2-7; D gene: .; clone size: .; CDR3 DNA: TGTGCCAGCAGCTCCTTATCCTACGAGCAGTACTTC; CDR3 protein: CASSSLSYEQYF
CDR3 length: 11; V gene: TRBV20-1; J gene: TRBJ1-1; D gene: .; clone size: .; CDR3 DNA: TGCAGTGCTGCGATGAACACTGAAGCTTTCTTT; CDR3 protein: CSAAMNTEAFF
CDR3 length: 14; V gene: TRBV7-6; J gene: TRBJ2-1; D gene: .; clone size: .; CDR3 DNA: TGTGCCAGCAGCGAGAGGGGATATTACAATGAGCAGTTCTTC; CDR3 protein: CASSERGYYNEQFF
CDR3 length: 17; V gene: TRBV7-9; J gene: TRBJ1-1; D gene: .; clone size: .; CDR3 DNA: TGTGCCAGCAGCTTTGGGACAAGCCTTTTTGAGAACACTGAAGCTTTCTTT; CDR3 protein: CASSFGTSLFENTEAFF
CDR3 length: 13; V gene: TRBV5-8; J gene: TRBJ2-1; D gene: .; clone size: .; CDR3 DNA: TGTGCCAGCACCCACCGGGACTACAATGAGCAGTTCTTC; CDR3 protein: CASTHRDYNEQFF
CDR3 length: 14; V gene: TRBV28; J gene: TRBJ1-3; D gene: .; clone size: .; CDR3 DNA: TGTGCCAGCAGCGTGGGGTCCTCTGGAAACACCATATATTTT; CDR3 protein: CASSVGSSGNTIYF
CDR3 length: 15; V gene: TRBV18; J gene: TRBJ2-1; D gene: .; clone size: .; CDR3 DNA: TGTGCCAGCTCACCACCTCTCAGAGGGTACAATGAGCAGTTCTTC; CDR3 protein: CASSPPLRGYNEQFF
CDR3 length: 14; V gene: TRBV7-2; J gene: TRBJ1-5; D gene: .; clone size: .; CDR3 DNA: TGTGCCAGCACCCCGGGGGGAAGGGTTCAGCCCCAGCATTTT; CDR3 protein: CASTPGGRVQPQHF
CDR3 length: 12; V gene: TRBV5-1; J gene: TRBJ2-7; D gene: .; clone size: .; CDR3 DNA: TGCGCCAGCAGCGAGACGGATTACGAGCAGTACTTC; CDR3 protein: CASSETDYEQYF
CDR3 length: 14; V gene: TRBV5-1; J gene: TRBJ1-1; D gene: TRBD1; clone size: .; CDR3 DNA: TGCGCCAGCAGCTTGGAGGGCAGGGGGCTTGGAGCTTTCTTT; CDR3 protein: CASSLEGRGLGAFF